These 20 T cell receptor beta chains were sequenced from one sample in a study of cytomegalovirus exposure and HLA in healthy donors. The study ran its PCR with 60 Vbeta and 13 Jbeta primers. The repertoire was sequenced with immunoSEQ multiplex PCR; TCRdb's copy has only in-frame clones and lacks some. The table includes approximately 110,000 clones, around three quarters detected once. The sequenced material came from PBMCs. These receptors were obtained from a man aged 45-65 years in good health and CMV-seropositive.

This chain connects TRBV2 to TRBJ1-5; TRBD1 aligns across 9 bases. Germline CDR1 is SNHLY and CDR2 is FYNNEI. V lost 1 base and J lost 9; bases outside the gene matches: 4. The CDR3 loop spans 14 amino acids. This chain's CDR3 is CASSEGTGVSPQHF. CDR3 in DNA: TGTGCCAGCAGTGAAGGGACAGGGGTCTCGCCCCAGCATTTT.

The V gene is TRBV5-1, the J gene TRBJ2-3; 14 nucleotides agree with TRBD2. The germline V gene encodes CDR1 SGHRS and CDR2 YFSETQ. This CDR3 is 15 amino acids long. Germline trimming cut 4 bases from V and 10 bases from J; bases unmatched to any gene: 8. The CDR3 region is CASSVTVGLAGAQYF. Written as DNA, the CDR3 is TGCGCCAGCAGCGTAACCGTGGGACTAGCGGGGGCGCAGTATTTT.

The gene calls are TRBV2 and TRBJ2-2; 10 bases align to TRBD2. V trimming: 3 bases; J trimming: 5 bases; junction bases outside the gene matches: 6. The germline V gene encodes CDR1 SNHLY and CDR2 FYNNEI. The length of the CDR3 is 16 residues. The DNA for the CDR3 is TGTGCCAGCAGTGATCCTAGCGGGGGTGGAACCGGGGAGCTGTTTTTT. Its protein is CASSDPSGGGTGELFF.

The chain employs TRBV27 and TRBJ1-1; TRBD1 matches 7 bases. CDR1 and CDR2 (germline): MNHEY, SMNVEV (reference sequence). The trim removed 3 bases at V and 10 bases at J, leaving 8 bases unmatched. The CDR3 consists of 13 residues. The CDR3 DNA reads as TGTGCCAGCAGTTTTTCCGGACAGGTTAGAGCTTTCTTT. Its translation is CASSFSGQVRAFF.

The chain carries TRBV9 and TRBJ2-1; D perhaps matches TRBD1 (6 bases). Trimming removed 5 bases at V and 8 bases at J, with 8 bases between. This CDR3 has 11 amino acids. From germline, CDR1 is SGDLS and CDR2 YYNGEE. The CDR3 region is CASRAGDEQFF. The DNA of the CDR3 is TGTGCCAGCAGAGCAGGGGATGAGCAGTTCTTC.

The J gene is TRBJ2-6, the V gene TRBV6-1, with a weak D call TRBD1 (5 bases). The CDR3 extends over 17 amino acids. Germline loops: CDR1 MNHNS, CDR2 SASEGT. The ends were cut back, 4 bases at V and 3 bases at J, with 16 bases in the middle. The CDR3 nucleotides are TGTGCCAGCAGTGCGACGTTTCAGGGTTTTGGGGCCAACGTCCTGACTTTC. It codes for CASSATFQGFGANVLTF.

This chain uses TRBV5-8 with TRBJ2-7, with TRBD2 as a possible D gene (5 bases). CDR1 and CDR2 from the germline V gene are SGHTS and YDEGEE. The CDR3 is 13 amino acids. The ends were cut back, 4 bases at V and 3 bases at J, with 11 bases in the middle. Here the CDR3 reads CASSAGLGYEQYF. For the CDR3, the DNA is TGTGCCAGCAGCGCGGGCCTAGGCTACGAGCAGTACTTC.

This chain joins TRBV4-2 and TRBJ1-2, with unresolved D. The germline CDR1 and CDR2 sequences are LGHNA and YNFKEQ. Trimming took 2 bases from V and 4 from J, leaving 14 bases between them. The CDR3 is made up of 15 amino acids. CDR3 loop: CASSQPLSSGYGYTF. DNA for the CDR3: TGTGCCAGCAGCCAACCTCTCTCGTCGGGCTATGGCTACACCTTC.

This clone was observed a few times. The genes are TRBV4-1 and TRBJ2-7; 8 positions agree with TRBD1. CDR1 and CDR2 (germline): MGHRA, YSYEKL. V lost 4 bases and J lost 0; bases outside the gene matches: 5. The CDR3 is 15 residues long. CDR3 protein: CASSLGQGSSYEQYF. CDR3 DNA: TGCGCCAGCAGCCTCGGACAGGGAAGCTCCTACGAGCAGTACTTC.

V usage is TRBV5-1 and J usage is TRBJ2-7, with TRBD2 matching 12 bases. V lost 3 bases and J lost 3; bases outside the gene matches: 4. The CDR3 covers 15 residues. The V gene's germline CDR1 is SGHRS and CDR2 YFSETQ. DNA of the CDR3: TGCGCCAGCAGCTCCGGACTAGCGGGGTTCTACGAGCAGTACTTC. It codes for CASSSGLAGFYEQYF.

V and J are TRBV18 and TRBJ2-5, with D possibly being TRBD2 (6 bases). Germline lookup yields CDR1 KGHSH and CDR2 LQKENI. The V end lost 3 bases, the J end lost 4 bases, and 9 bases lay between the germline ends. The CDR3 is made up of 13 amino acids. The CDR3, as DNA: TGTGCCAGCTCACCCGGAGCGGGAGAGACCCAGTACTTC. This codes for CASSPGAGETQYF. Filled out from reference TRBV18 and TRBJ2-5, the complete variable domain reads NAGVMQNPRHLVRRRGQEARLRCSPMKGHSHVYWYRQLPEEGLKFMVYLQKENIIDESGMPKERFSAEFPKEGPSILRIQQVVRGDSAAYFCASSPGAGETQYFGPGTRLLVL.

The chain couples TRBV28 to TRBJ2-1, with D possibly matching TRBD2 (6 bases). The CDR3 has 13 residues. V lost 8 bases and J 2 bases, leaving 10 bases between the germline ends. The germline V gene has CDR1 MDHEN and CDR2 SYDVKM. CDR3 in amino acids: CASGGLAYNEQFF. DNA of the CDR3: TGTGCCAGCGGGGGACTGGCCTACAATGAGCAGTTCTTC.

This chain uses TRBV10-2 with TRBJ2-1; TRBD2 might be the D (5 bases). V was pared by 8 bases and J by 5 bases, with 10 bases between. The germline gives CDR1 WSHSY, CDR2 SAAADI. CDR3 length equals 12 residues. CDR3 coding DNA: TGCGCCAGCTCCCCGGGGAACAATGAGCAGTTCTTC. It yields the protein CASSPGNNEQFF.

The sample holds a few counts of this clone. The V gene is TRBV30, the J gene TRBJ1-2; 8 nucleotides agree with TRBD1. The CDR3 contains 14 residues. V lost 1 base and J lost 2; bases outside the gene matches: 3. Germline V gene data show CDR1 as GTSNPN and CDR2 as SVGIG (reference sequence). CDR3 coding DNA: TGTGCCTGGAGTGAGAACAGGGGGAACTATGGCTACACCTTC. Encoded protein: CAWSENRGNYGYTF.

The J gene is TRBJ2-1, the V gene TRBV30, with TRBD2 identical over 7 bases. After removal of 2 bases from V and 9 bases from J, the junction contained 10 bases not matched to a gene. CDR3 length equals 14 residues. Germline V CDR1 and CDR2: GTSNPN, SVGIG (reference sequence). DNA for the CDR3: TGTGCCTGGAGTCCCATCGTTACGGGGGGTGAGCAGTTCTTC. This translates into CAWSPIVTGGEQFF.

The count of this clone is one. J is TRBJ2-5 and V is TRBV5-1; D call uncertain. The V end lost 0 bases, the J end lost 1 base, and 7 bases lay between the germline ends. Germline V gene lookup returns CDR1 SGHRS and CDR2 YFSETQ. The CDR3 length is 14 residues. CDR3 sequence: CASSLASSQETQYF. The CDR3 DNA is TGCGCCAGCAGCTTGGCGAGTAGCCAAGAGACCCAGTACTTC.

The chain combines TRBV7-7 with TRBJ2-5, with TRBD1 matching 8 bases. Germline CDR1 and CDR2: SSHAT and FNYEAQ (reference sequence). The CDR3 covers 15 residues. V gave up 3 bases and J gave up 5 bases; unmatched junction bases: 8. In DNA form, the CDR3 reads TGTGCCAGCAGCTTCTCCCTGGACAGGGAGGAGACCCAGTACTTC. It yields the protein CASSFSLDREETQYF.

This chain joins TRBV5-1 and TRBJ2-2, with 7 bases fitting TRBD2. The CDR3 contains 16 residues. With 5 bases clipped from V and 4 bases from J, the junction kept 11 bases outside the gene matches. CDR1 is SGHRS and CDR2 is YFSETQ in the germline V gene. The CDR3 loop reads CASRWRGSSSTGELFF. The DNA for the CDR3 is TGCGCCAGCAGGTGGCGGGGGAGCTCCAGCACCGGGGAGCTGTTTTTT.

The chain is built from TRBV27 and TRBJ2-5, with D tentatively TRBD1 (6 bases). The germline V and J ends were trimmed by 6 bases and 7 bases, with 18 bases remaining between them. CDR3 length: 14 residues. Germline loops: CDR1 MNHEY, CDR2 SMNVEV (reference sequence). CDR3 in amino acids: CASSQTQGSGTQYF. The CDR3 coding sequence is TGTGCCAGCAGCCAAACACAGGGCTCGGGGACCCAGTACTTC.

The chain joins TRBV10-3 to TRBJ1-1; 7 nucleotides match TRBD1. V trimming: 6 bases; J trimming: 3 bases; junction bases outside the gene matches: 7. This CDR3 region has 14 residues. Per germline, CDR1 ENHRY and CDR2 SYGVKD. The DNA for the CDR3 is TGTGCCATCAGCGAACAGGGGTTGTACACTGAAGCTTTCTTT. Translating gives CAISEQGLYTEAFF.